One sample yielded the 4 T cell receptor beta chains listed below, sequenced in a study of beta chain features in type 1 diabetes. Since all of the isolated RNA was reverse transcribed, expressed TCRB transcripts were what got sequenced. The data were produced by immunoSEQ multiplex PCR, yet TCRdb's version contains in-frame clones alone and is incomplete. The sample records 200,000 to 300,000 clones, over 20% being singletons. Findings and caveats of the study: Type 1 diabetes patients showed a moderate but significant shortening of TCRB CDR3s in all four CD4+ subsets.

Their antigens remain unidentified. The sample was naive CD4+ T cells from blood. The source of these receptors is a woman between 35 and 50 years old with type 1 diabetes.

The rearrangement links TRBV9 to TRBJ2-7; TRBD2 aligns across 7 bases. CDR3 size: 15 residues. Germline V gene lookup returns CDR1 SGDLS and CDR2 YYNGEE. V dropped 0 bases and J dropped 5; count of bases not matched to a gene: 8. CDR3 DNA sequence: TGTGCCAGCAGCGTAGGCCCGGGAGGAAAGGACGAGCAGTACTTC. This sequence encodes CASSVGPGGKDEQYF.

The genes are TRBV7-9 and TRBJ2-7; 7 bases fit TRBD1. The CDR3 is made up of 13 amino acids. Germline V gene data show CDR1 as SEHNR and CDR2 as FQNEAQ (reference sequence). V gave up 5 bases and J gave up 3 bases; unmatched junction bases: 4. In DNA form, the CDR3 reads TGTGCCAGCAGCCTTACAGGGGTCTACGAGCAGTACTTC. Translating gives CASSLTGVYEQYF.

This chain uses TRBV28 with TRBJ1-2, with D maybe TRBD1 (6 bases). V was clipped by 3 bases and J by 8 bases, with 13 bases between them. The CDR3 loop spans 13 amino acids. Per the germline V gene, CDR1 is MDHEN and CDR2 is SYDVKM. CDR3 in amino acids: CASSFGYREGYTF. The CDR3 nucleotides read TGTGCCAGCAGTTTTGGGTACAGGGAGGGCTACACCTTC.

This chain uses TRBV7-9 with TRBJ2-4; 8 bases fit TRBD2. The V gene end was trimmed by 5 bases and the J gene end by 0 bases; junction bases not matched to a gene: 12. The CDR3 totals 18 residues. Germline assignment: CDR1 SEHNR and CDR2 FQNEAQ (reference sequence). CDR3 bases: TGTGCCAGCAGCCCGGGACTAGGGACAACCCTAGCCAAAAACATTCAGTACTTC. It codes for CASSPGLGTTLAKNIQYF.